This TCR beta chain was recovered during a study of blood T cells in healthy people across ages. Points from the study as a whole: Both naive CD4+ cell counts and diversity were greater in long-lived donors than in aged donors.

CDR1 and CDR2 (germline): LGHNA, YNFKEQ. This CDR3 comprises 14 residues. A sample-barcoded 5' primer and a J-beta primer mix were used in a second PCR of roughly 6 to 12 cycles. TCRdb ran MiXCR on the 5' RACE reads and lists one entry per CDR3 protein. Found here are 580,000 or so distinct CDR3 sequences, around 48% of them singletons; the top ten hold approximately 25%. On this clonotype: The antigen remains undetermined. At one end, the junction sequence differs from germline, possibly due to a read error.

The gene calls are TRBV4-2 and TRBJ2-1; D is perhaps TRBD1 (6 bases). Specimen: blood. The TCR sequence derives from a man at least 80 years old in good health. CDR3 sequence: CAGSQGGRYNEQFF. CDR3 coding DNA: TGTGCCGGCAGCCAAGGGGGACGGTACAATGAGCAGTTCTTC.